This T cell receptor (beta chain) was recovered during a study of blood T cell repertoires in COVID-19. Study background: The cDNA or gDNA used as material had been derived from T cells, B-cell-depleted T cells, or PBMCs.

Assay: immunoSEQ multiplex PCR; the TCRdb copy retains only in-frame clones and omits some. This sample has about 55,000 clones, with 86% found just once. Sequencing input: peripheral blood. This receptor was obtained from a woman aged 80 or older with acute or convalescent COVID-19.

CDR3 nucleotides: TGTGCCATCAGTGAATACGACTATCGCACCGGGGAGCTGTTTTTT. Translation gives CAISEYDYRTGELFF. The chain links TRBV10-3 to TRBJ2-2; possibly TRBD2 for D (5 bases). The CDR3 is 15 amino acids. The V gene's germline CDR1 is ENHRY and CDR2 SYGVKD. Trimming cost V 3 bases and J 4 bases, with 12 bases left between them.